Listed below are T cell receptor beta chains from one sample, sequenced in a study of CD8 T cells in ankylosing spondylitis. TCRdb reprocessed the 5' RACE reads with MiXCR, giving one entry per CDR3 protein. The table lists 350,000 to 550,000 distinct CDR3 sequences, roughly a quarter of them singletons. Sequenced input: blood, either unsorted or a sorted T cell fraction (not recorded which). These receptors originate from a male donor with ankylosing spondylitis. Each CDR3 is given with its conserved first and last residue. A D gene is named only where the DNA matches it firmly. The size of a clone is reported for some rows only, either as once, few or many, or as a class for expanded clones.

>-|TRBV5-1|-|TRBJ1-2
CASSATTSNYGYTF
TGCGCCAGCAGCGCTACAACTTCCAACTATGGCTACACCTTC
>few|TRBV7-6|TRBD1|TRBJ2-1
CASSPGTATNEQFF
TGTGCCAGCAGCCCCGGGACAGCTACAAATGAGCAGTTCTTC
>few|TRBV5-1|-|TRBJ2-7
CASTRGLDYEQYF
TGCGCCAGCACCAGGGGACTTGACTACGAGCAGTACTTC
>-|TRBV20-1|TRBD2|TRBJ2-7
CSAREGGAGHEQYF
TGCAGTGCTAGAGAGGGAGGGGCAGGTCACGAGCAGTACTTC
>-|TRBV11-2|-|TRBJ2-7
CASRPPGTYEQYF
TGTGCCAGCAGGCCACCGGGGACCTACGAGCAGTACTTC
>many|TRBV5-1|TRBD1|TRBJ2-1
CASSWILRTGGNEQFF
TGCGCCAGCAGCTGGATACTCAGGACAGGGGGCAATGAGCAGTTCTTC
>-|TRBV3-1|-|TRBJ2-3
CASSHFVTRKADTQYF
TGTGCCAGCAGCCATTTCGTGACTAGAAAGGCAGATACGCAGTATTTT
>few|TRBV24-1|-|TRBJ2-1
CATSDPVGEQFF
TGTGCCACCAGTGACCCGGTGGGTGAGCAGTTCTTC
>many|TRBV10-3|-|TRBJ2-5
CAIRDLYQETQYF
TGTGCCATCAGGGACCTGTACCAAGAGACCCAGTACTTC
>-|TRBV27|TRBD1|TRBJ1-1
CASSEIRGSPGGNTEAFF
TGTGCCAGCAGCGAGATCAGGGGGTCTCCTGGGGGGAACACTGAAGCTTTCTTT
>-|TRBV7-2|-|TRBJ1-4
CASSLGRWEKLFF
TGTGCCAGCAGCTTAGGACGCTGGGAAAAACTGTTTTTT
>few|TRBV29-1|-|TRBJ2-2
CSASGGRYTGELFF
TGCAGCGCTTCCGGGGGACGATACACCGGGGAGCTGTTTTTT
>once|TRBV25-1|-|TRBJ2-3
CASSEYTGWGTDTQYF
TGTGCCAGCAGTGAATATACCGGATGGGGCACAGATACGCAGTATTTT
>few|TRBV4-1|-|TRBJ1-4
CASSHLGPREKLFF
TGCGCCAGCAGCCACCTTGGACCGCGGGAAAAACTGTTTTTT
>-|TRBV5-1|TRBD1|TRBJ1-4
CASSLVQGTEKLFF
TGCGCCAGCAGCTTGGTACAGGGGACCGAAAAACTGTTTTTT
>once|TRBV21-1|-|TRBJ2-1
CASSKSFEQFF
TGTGCCAGCAGCAAGAGTTTTGAGCAGTTCTTC
>-|TRBV5-1|-|TRBJ2-6
CASSLVLPGANVLTF
TGCGCCAGCAGCTTGGTACTACCTGGGGCCAACGTCCTGACTTTC
>few|TRBV5-6|TRBD2|TRBJ2-1
CASSLGLAGFSSYNEQFF
TGTGCCAGCAGCTTAGGACTAGCGGGATTTAGCTCCTACAATGAGCAGTTCTTC
>-|TRBV11-2|TRBD1|TRBJ1-6
CASSLEGQGMRSPLHF
TGTGCCAGCAGCTTAGAGGGACAGGGAATGCGGTCACCCCTCCACTTT
>few|TRBV30|-|TRBJ1-1
CAWSAITEAFF
TGTGCCTGGAGTGCGATCACTGAAGCTTTCTTT
>-|TRBV5-1|TRBD2|TRBJ2-2
CASSPSASGYTGELFF
TGCGCCAGCAGCCCGAGTGCTAGCGGATACACCGGGGAGCTGTTTTTT
>once|TRBV7-2|-|TRBJ1-2
CASSLEGPRHTF
TGTGCCAGCAGCTTAGAGGGACCGCGGCACACCTTC